A selection of T cell receptor beta chains follows, all from one sample in a study of blood T cells in healthy people across ages. TCRdb re-analysed the 5' RACE reads in MiXCR, keeping a single row per CDR3 protein. The data show around 1,700,000 distinct CDR3 sequences, with roughly 28% seen just once and over 7% held by the top ten. Sequenced: blood. The receptors were sampled from a woman aged 25-40 years in good health. The CDR3 runs from the conserved cysteine through the conserved F or W. A D gene is named only where the DNA matches it firmly. Not all rows give a size; the values are once, few, many and, for expanded clones, a class.

D: NA
size: few
J: TRBJ2-5
V: TRBV2
CDR3: CASSAGATETQYF
DNA: TGTGCCAGCAGTGCAGGGGCTACCGAGACCCAGTACTTC

D: TRBD1
size: few
J: TRBJ1-2
V: TRBV28
CDR3: CASSSAGTGGTYTF
DNA: TGTGCCAGCAGTTCAGCCGGGACAGGGGGCACCTACACCTTC

D: NA
size: NA
J: TRBJ2-1
V: TRBV7-2
CDR3: CASRLQETQFF
DNA: TGTGCCAGCAGATTGCAAGAGACCCAGTTCTTC

D: TRBD1
size: NA
J: TRBJ2-7
V: TRBV5-1
CDR3: CASSRGRDRKLPLTYEQYF
DNA: TGCGCCAGCAGCCGGGGACGGGACAGGAAATTACCTCTCACCTACGAGCAGTACTTC

D: NA
size: NA
J: TRBJ2-5
V: TRBV20-1
CDR3: CSARDGGRSEETQYF
DNA: TGCAGTGCTAGAGATGGAGGACGGTCCGAAGAGACCCAGTACTTC

D: NA
size: NA
J: TRBJ1-6
V: TRBV28
CDR3: CASTTGCSPLHF
DNA: TGTGCCAGCACCACAGGGTGCTCACCCCTCCACTTT

D: NA
size: few
J: TRBJ2-5
V: TRBV6-1
CDR3: CASSDGTELLQETQYF
DNA: TGTGCCAGCAGTGACGGGACGGAGTTGCTCCAAGAGACCCAGTACTTC

D: TRBD1
size: NA
J: TRBJ2-7
V: TRBV3-1
CDR3: CASSQADRLEQYF
DNA: TGTGCCAGCAGCCAGGCGGACAGGCTCGAGCAGTACTTC

D: TRBD1
size: NA
J: TRBJ2-1
V: TRBV5-1
CDR3: CASKIQGDVYNEQFF
DNA: TGCGCCAGCAAGATACAGGGGGACGTCTACAATGAGCAGTTCTTC

D: NA
size: few
J: TRBJ1-2
V: TRBV28
CDR3: CASTSSGVDYGYTF
DNA: TGTGCCAGCACTTCCTCGGGGGTCGACTATGGCTACACCTTC

D: NA
size: few
J: TRBJ1-5
V: TRBV14
CDR3: CASSCPGRYNQPQHF
DNA: TGTGCCAGCAGCTGCCCGGGACGGTACAATCAGCCCCAGCATTTT

D: TRBD2
size: few
J: TRBJ2-1
V: TRBV5-1
CDR3: CASSGAAGGSYNEQFF
DNA: TGCGCCAGCAGCGGGGCAGCGGGGGGGTCCTACAATGAGCAGTTCTTC

D: NA
size: NA
J: TRBJ2-1
V: TRBV5-1
CDR3: CASRGGAQFQETQFF
DNA: TGCGCCAGCAGAGGGGGGGCGCAGTTCCAAGAGACCCAGTTCTTC

D: NA
size: NA
J: TRBJ2-1
V: TRBV6-2/TRBV6-3
CDR3: CASRYSKGSYEQFF
DNA: TGTGCCAGCAGATATTCGAAAGGAAGCTACGAGCAGTTCTTC

D: NA
size: few
J: TRBJ1-1
V: TRBV4-1
CDR3: CASSPQGLGTEAFF
DNA: TGCGCCAGCAGCCCCCAGGGTTTGGGCACTGAAGCTTTCTTT

D: NA
size: NA
J: TRBJ2-5
V: TRBV5-1
CDR3: CASSLGGRSGGTQYF
DNA: TGCGCCAGCAGCTTGGGAGGCAGGTCCGGAGGGACCCAGTACTTC

D: TRBD2
size: NA
J: TRBJ2-3
V: TRBV2
CDR3: CASSPRLAGGQYTQYF
DNA: TGTGCCAGCAGTCCCCGACTAGCGGGGGGGCAATATACGCAGTATTTT

D: NA
size: few
J: TRBJ2-1
V: TRBV3-1
CDR3: CASNGRWGGGNEQFF
DNA: TGTGCCAGCAACGGTCGGTGGGGTGGCGGCAATGAGCAGTTCTTC

D: TRBD1
size: few
J: TRBJ2-5
V: TRBV27
CDR3: CASSGGTGGRETQYF
DNA: TGTGCCAGCAGTGGGGGGACAGGGGGCCGAGAGACCCAGTACTTC

D: NA
size: few
J: TRBJ2-7
V: TRBV11-1
CDR3: CASSPLSLRDEQYF
DNA: TGTGCCAGCAGCCCATTGTCCCTGCGGGACGAGCAGTACTTC

D: TRBD1
size: NA
J: TRBJ1-1
V: TRBV15
CDR3: CATSRDRVRTEAFF
DNA: TGTGCCACCAGTAGGGACAGGGTTCGTACTGAAGCTTTCTTT

D: NA
size: NA
J: TRBJ2-5
V: TRBV6-6
CDR3: CASSQRTGEQYF
DNA: TGTGCCAGCAGTCAACGAACCGGGGAGCAGTACTTC

D: NA
size: NA
J: TRBJ1-1
V: TRBV5-1
CDR3: CASSGGTSNTEAFF
DNA: TGCGCCAGCAGCGGAGGGACATCGAACACTGAAGCTTTCTTT

D: TRBD1
size: NA
J: TRBJ2-7
V: TRBV19
CDR3: CASRAQGLSTYEQYF
DNA: TGTGCCAGTAGGGCACAGGGGTTAAGCACCTACGAGCAGTACTTC

D: TRBD1
size: NA
J: TRBJ2-1
V: TRBV9
CDR3: CASSVAGDRDYNEQFF
DNA: TGTGCCAGCAGCGTAGCTGGGGACAGAGACTACAATGAGCAGTTCTTC

D: NA
size: NA
J: TRBJ1-1
V: TRBV6-5
CDR3: CASSYRNMNTEAFF
DNA: TGTGCCAGCAGTTACAGGAACATGAACACTGAAGCTTTCTTT

D: TRBD2
size: NA
J: TRBJ2-7
V: TRBV20-1
CDR3: CSARGTAGEAYEQYF
DNA: TGCAGTGCTAGAGGGACAGCGGGAGAAGCCTACGAGCAGTACTTC

D: NA
size: few
J: TRBJ2-7
V: TRBV7-2
CDR3: CASSEEGLALNEQYF
DNA: TGTGCCAGCAGCGAAGAGGGCCTAGCGTTGAACGAGCAGTACTTC

D: NA
size: many
J: TRBJ2-6
V: TRBV2
CDR3: CASRGGTGANVLTF
DNA: TGTGCCAGCCGAGGGGGGACTGGGGCCAACGTCCTGACTTTC

D: TRBD1
size: few
J: TRBJ2-5
V: TRBV6-1
CDR3: CACSGRDRDLRETQYF
DNA: TGTGCCTGCAGCGGACGGGACAGGGACCTGAGGGAGACCCAGTACTTC

D: NA
size: NA
J: TRBJ2-2
V: TRBV7-2
CDR3: CASATGGTNTGELFF
DNA: TGTGCCAGCGCCACGGGCGGCACGAACACCGGGGAGCTGTTTTTT

D: TRBD1
size: many
J: TRBJ1-1
V: TRBV7-3
CDR3: CASSATGVNTEAFF
DNA: TGTGCCAGCAGCGCTACAGGGGTGAACACTGAAGCTTTCTTT

D: NA
size: few
J: TRBJ1-2
V: TRBV5-5
CDR3: CASSSDITNYGYTF
DNA: TGTGCCAGCAGCTCGGACATCACTAACTATGGCTACACCTTC

D: TRBD1
size: NA
J: TRBJ1-1
V: TRBV18
CDR3: CASSPTDRPLNTEAFF
DNA: TGTGCCAGCTCGCCCACGGACAGGCCTTTGAACACTGAAGCTTTCTTT

D: NA
size: few
J: TRBJ2-1
V: TRBV4-2
CDR3: CASSQIGTQNNEQFF
DNA: TGTGCCAGCAGCCAAATTGGTACTCAGAACAATGAGCAGTTCTTC

D: TRBD2
size: few
J: TRBJ2-7
V: TRBV20-1
CDR3: CSATGLAGALSSYNEQYF
DNA: TGCAGTGCTACGGGACTAGCGGGAGCCCTCAGCTCCTACAATGAGCAGTACTTC

D: TRBD2
size: NA
J: TRBJ2-4
V: TRBV7-2
CDR3: CASIKALRGVNNEQYF
DNA: TGTGCCAGCATTAAAGCCTTGCGGGGGGTCAACAATGAGCAGTACTTC

D: NA
size: NA
J: TRBJ2-2
V: TRBV5-1
CDR3: CASSLDPLNTGELFF
DNA: TGCGCCAGCAGCTTGGACCCTCTAAACACCGGGGAGCTGTTTTTT

D: NA
size: NA
J: TRBJ2-7
V: TRBV5-6
CDR3: CASSLVPWTKSYEQYF
DNA: TGTGCCAGCAGCTTGGTCCCCTGGACGAAATCCTACGAGCAGTACTTC

D: NA
size: few
J: TRBJ2-7
V: TRBV7-2
CDR3: CASSSLGSEQYF
DNA: TGTGCCAGCAGCTCCCTAGGGTCCGAGCAGTACTTC

D: NA
size: few
J: TRBJ1-4
V: TRBV28
CDR3: CASSSPRGNEKLFF
DNA: TGTGCCAGCAGTTCGCCGAGAGGGAATGAAAAACTGTTTTTT

D: TRBD1
size: many
J: TRBJ2-4
V: TRBV6-5
CDR3: CASSSSGQLAKNIQYF
DNA: TGTGCCAGCAGTTCGTCGGGACAGCTAGCCAAAAACATTCAGTACTTC